This is a list of T cell receptor beta chains from one sample in a study of blood T cell repertoires in COVID-19. Clones were sequenced by immunoSEQ multiplex PCR, and TCRdb holds only the in-frame ones, with some missing. Counted here are roughly 47,000 clones, nearly 90% occurring once; the ten biggest clones make up about a sixth. Sequenced sample: peripheral blood. These receptor sequences come from a man aged 65 to 85 with active COVID-19. Each CDR3 is given with its conserved first and last residue. The order of the fields is J gene, clone size, D gene, V gene, CDR3 protein, CDR3 DNA. A D gene is named only where the DNA matches it firmly. Where a row states a size, it is once, few, many or the class of an expanded clone; other rows omit it.

>TRBJ1-5|-|TRBD1|TRBV18
CASSPRNTGGINQPQHF
TGTGCCAGCTCACCGAGAAATACAGGGGGAATCAATCAGCCCCAGCATTTT
>TRBJ2-1|-|TRBD1|TRBV4-1
CASSQAGQGLPFF
TGCGCCAGCAGCCAAGCAGGACAGGGTTTGCCGTTCTTC
>TRBJ2-3|-|-|TRBV19
CASSVGGRNTDTQYF
TGTGCCAGTAGCGTGGGGGGGCGCAACACAGATACGCAGTATTTT
>TRBJ2-7|-|TRBD1|TRBV7-2
CASSLDGTVISYEQYF
TGTGCCAGCAGCTTAGACGGGACAGTGATATCCTACGAGCAGTACTTC
>TRBJ2-2|-|-|TRBV7-9
CASLRAEGTGELFF
TGTGCCAGCCTAAGGGCCGAGGGAACCGGGGAGCTGTTTTTT
>TRBJ1-3|-|-|TRBV7-8
CASSSPPGGNTIYF
TGTGCCAGCAGCTCGCCACCAGGAGGAAACACCATATATTTT
>TRBJ2-2|-|TRBD1|TRBV6-5
CASSPGQPNTGELFF
TGTGCCAGCAGCCCGGGACAGCCGAACACCGGGGAGCTGTTTTTT
>TRBJ2-3|-|TRBD2|TRBV11-2
CASSRDLAADTQYF
TGTGCCAGCAGCCGGGACCTAGCGGCAGATACGCAGTATTTT
>TRBJ2-7|-|TRBD1|TRBV28
CASSLVDREDEQYF
TGTGCCAGCAGTTTAGTGGACAGGGAGGACGAGCAGTACTTC
>TRBJ2-7|-|-|TRBV19
CASSLRDREQYF
TGTGCCAGTAGCCTTCGGGATCGCGAGCAGTACTTC
>TRBJ2-7|-|-|TRBV7-9
CASSLADSTYEQYF
TGTGCCAGCAGCTTAGCGGACAGCACCTACGAGCAGTACTTC
>TRBJ2-7|-|TRBD1|TRBV6-2/TRBV6-3
CASSYHRDRNEQYF
TGTGCCAGCAGTTACCACCGGGACAGGAACGAGCAGTACTTC
>TRBJ2-5|-|-|TRBV28
CASRQLPAETQYF
TGTGCCAGCAGGCAACTACCCGCGGAGACCCAGTACTTC
>TRBJ2-5|-|TRBD1|TRBV4-1
CASSSGTGGFRETQYF
TGCGCCAGCAGTTCGGGGACAGGGGGCTTTAGAGAGACCCAGTACTTC
>TRBJ2-5|-|-|TRBV11-1
CASSSAAPETQYF
TGTGCCAGCAGCTCCGCAGCGCCGGAGACCCAGTACTTC
>TRBJ2-7|-|-|TRBV6-5
CASTLTWTSPHEQYF
TGTGCCAGCACCCTAACCTGGACAAGTCCCCACGAGCAGTACTTC
>TRBJ2-7|-|TRBD1|TRBV6-5
CASSLYGQGAYEQYF
TGTGCCAGCAGCCTATACGGACAGGGGGCTTACGAGCAGTACTTC
>TRBJ2-3|once|TRBD1|TRBV7-8
CASSLTGTGTDTQYF
TGTGCCAGCAGCTTAACCGGGACAGGGACAGATACGCAGTATTTT
>TRBJ2-3|-|TRBD2|TRBV28
CASSSTSLVGTDTQYF
TGTGCCAGCAGTTCGACTAGCTTGGTCGGCACAGATACGCAGTATTTT
>TRBJ2-7|-|-|TRBV5-1
CASGVSDREAYEQYF
TGCGCCAGCGGGGTATCGGACAGAGAAGCCTACGAGCAGTACTTC
>TRBJ2-3|-|-|TRBV11-1
CASSSSSSVTDTQYF
TGTGCCAGCAGCTCGTCTAGTTCTGTCACAGATACGCAGTATTTT
>TRBJ2-6|-|-|TRBV19
CASSGLRSGANVLTF
TGTGCCAGTAGTGGACTCCGCTCTGGGGCCAACGTCCTGACTTTC
>TRBJ2-1|-|TRBD2|TRBV4-2
CASSQKRGGYNEQFF
TGTGCCAGCAGCCAAAAGCGGGGGGGCTACAATGAGCAGTTCTTC
>TRBJ1-1|-|-|TRBV9
CASSVGGDTEAFF
TGTGCCAGCAGCGTAGGGGGGGACACTGAAGCTTTCTTT
>TRBJ2-7|-|-|TRBV5-1
CASGSSSYEQYF
TGCGCCAGTGGGAGCAGCTCCTACGAGCAGTACTTC
>TRBJ1-5|-|-|TRBV3-1/TRBV3-2
CASSPTATRGKGNQPQHF
TGTGCCAGCAGCCCCACGGCCACAAGGGGGAAGGGTAATCAGCCCCAGCATTTT
>TRBJ2-7|-|TRBD1|TRBV2
CARRRDRGWDEQYF
TGTGCCAGACGTAGAGACAGGGGATGGGACGAGCAGTACTTC
>TRBJ2-7|-|TRBD2|TRBV7-6
CASSPRLAGAYEQYF
TGTGCCAGCAGCCCTAGACTAGCGGGGGCCTACGAGCAGTACTTC
>TRBJ1-1|-|-|TRBV11-2
CASSLPNQAIAFF
TGTGCCAGCAGCTTGCCGAATCAGGCGATTGCTTTCTTT
>TRBJ1-2|-|-|TRBV14
CASSQTRQEDGYTF
TGTGCCAGCAGCCAAACGAGACAGGAAGATGGCTACACCTTC